A selection of T cell receptor beta chains follows, all from one sample in a study of Ad26.COV2.S vaccination and SARS-CoV-2 variants. The protocol was immunoSEQ multiplex PCR, while the TCRdb copy is restricted to in-frame clones and leaves out a portion. The table lists 250,000 to 300,000 clones, around 87% of them singletons. Sequenced material: peripheral blood, taken in a trial of Ad26.COV2.S vaccine versus placebo. These receptor sequences come from a person aged 18-65 years who received the Ad26.COV2.S COVID-19 vaccine or a placebo. The CDR3 runs from the conserved cysteine through the conserved F or W. Fields, in order: V gene, J gene, D gene, clone size, CDR3 DNA, CDR3 protein. The D gene is left open where the match is weak. Clone sizes are given selectively: once, few, many, or a class where the clone is expanded.

TRBV18	TRBJ1-1	.	.	TGTGCCAGCTCACCCTCGGACAGAATGGGAGCTTTCTTT	CASSPSDRMGAFF
TRBV6-5	TRBJ1-5	TRBD1	.	TGTGCCAGCAGTTGGGACAGGGGAGGTCAGCCCCAGCATTTT	CASSWDRGGQPQHF
TRBV24-1	TRBJ2-1	.	.	TGTGCCACCAGTGATTCGGGTGCAAGCTCCTACAATGAGCAGTTCTTC	CATSDSGASSYNEQFF
TRBV13	TRBJ2-2	TRBD2	large	TGTGCCAGCAGCTTAGGACTAGCGGTAGCGCGGACCGGGGAGCTGTTTTTT	CASSLGLAVARTGELFF
TRBV30	TRBJ2-2	TRBD2	once	TGTGCCTGGATCCCTAGCGGGAGTTCTCACGGGGAGCTGTTTTTT	CAWIPSGSSHGELFF
TRBV27	TRBJ2-7	TRBD2	.	TGTGCCAGCAGTTTATCGGGACTAGCGGGGAGCTACGAGCAGTACTTC	CASSLSGLAGSYEQYF
TRBV6-5	TRBJ2-2	.	.	TGTGCCAGCACCCAGGGGAGGGAGCTGTTTTTT	CASTQGRELFF
TRBV30	TRBJ2-7	.	.	TGTGCCTGGAGTGCCCAACAGGAGCAGTACTTC	CAWSAQQEQYF
TRBV18	TRBJ2-2	.	few	TGTGCCAGCTCACCACCGTCCGGGGGAGCCCCGAACACCGGGGAGCTGTTTTTT	CASSPPSGGAPNTGELFF
TRBV7-9	TRBJ1-6	.	.	TGTGCCAGCAGCTTAGACGGGCTAAGTAATTCACCCCTCCACTTT	CASSLDGLSNSPLHF
TRBV15	TRBJ2-2	.	.	TGTGCCACCAGCAGAGATACGGGGTTGGTACACGGGGAGCTGTTTTTT	CATSRDTGLVHGELFF
TRBV5-4	TRBJ2-7	.	once	TGTGCCAGCAGCATTTTGGCATCGGGTTCCTACGAGCAGTACTTC	CASSILASGSYEQYF
TRBV2	TRBJ1-5	.	.	TGTGCCAGCAACCAGGGGAATCAGCCCCAGCATTTT	CASNQGNQPQHF
TRBV7-9	TRBJ2-1	.	.	TGTGCCAGCAGCCCACGACTGACTTCATACAATGAGCAGTTCTTC	CASSPRLTSYNEQFF
TRBV5-4	TRBJ2-1	.	.	TGTGCCAGCAGCTTGGGCAGCAATGAGCAGTTCTTC	CASSLGSNEQFF
TRBV27	TRBJ1-5	.	once	TGTGCCAGCAGTTTAGAGGCAGGGAATCAGCCCCAGCATTTT	CASSLEAGNQPQHF
TRBV3-1/TRBV3-2	TRBJ1-3	.	few	TGTGCCAGCAGCCAAACCCCCCACGGTACATCTGGAAACACCATATATTTT	CASSQTPHGTSGNTIYF
TRBV4-2	TRBJ2-7	.	few	TGTGCCAGCAGCATTGAGCGTTACTCCTACGAGCAGTACTTC	CASSIERYSYEQYF